Below, 30 T cell receptor beta chains from the same sample are listed, as sequenced in a study of STAT5B mutations in CD4+ large granular lymphocyte leukemia. Produced via immunoSEQ multiplex PCR; TCRdb's table is partial and in-frame only. The data show some 38,000 clones, with around 85% seen just once and approximately 1.3% held by the top ten. The sample consisted of CD4+ T cells from blood buffy coats. The receptors here all came from a human donor in good health.

The rearrangement links TRBV4-2 to TRBJ2-1; 15 bases are a match to TRBD2. The germline CDR1 and CDR2 sequences are LGHNA and YNFKEQ. This CDR3 contains 18 residues. Trimming removed 0 bases from V and 4 bases from J; junction bases left unmatched: 4. The CDR3 reads CASSQDGLAGGQYNEQFF. DNA for the CDR3: TGTGCCAGCAGCCAAGACGGACTAGCGGGAGGGCAGTACAATGAGCAGTTCTTC.

In this sample, this clone turned up once. The rearrangement uses TRBV5-6 and TRBJ1-5; the D gene is possibly TRBD1 (6 bases). Germline CDR1 is SGHDT and CDR2 is YYEEEE. CDR3 size: 15 residues. Trimming cost V 5 bases and J 0 bases, with 12 bases left between them. The CDR3 DNA reads TGTGCCAGCAGGAAACAGGGTAATAGCAATCAGCCCCAGCATTTT. Its protein product is CASRKQGNSNQPQHF.

This clone was detected only once. The V and J genes are TRBV5-1 and TRBJ2-5, with 9 bases fitting TRBD2. Germline V CDR1 and CDR2: SGHRS, YFSETQ. The CDR3 runs to 17 residues. V lost 0 bases to trimming and J lost 5 bases; unmatched junction nucleotides: 11. Written as DNA, the CDR3 is TGCGCCAGCAGCTTGGGATTAGCGGGGGCTACGGAGGAGACCCAGTACTTC. Protein: CASSLGLAGATEETQYF.

V usage is TRBV5-1 and J usage is TRBJ1-5; no clear D gene. The CDR3 has 14 residues. The germline V and J ends were trimmed by 0 bases and 8 bases, with 12 bases remaining between them. CDR1 SGHRS and CDR2 YFSETQ come from the germline V gene. CDR3 coding DNA: TGCGCCAGCAGCTTGGGGGGTGTAGGTGAGCCCCAGCATTTT. As protein: CASSLGGVGEPQHF.

The count of this clone is one. The chain joins TRBV29-1 to TRBJ2-5, with 8 nucleotides matching TRBD1. After removal of 5 bases from V and 5 bases from J, the junction contained 7 bases not matched to a gene. This CDR3 region has 13 residues. The germline V gene has CDR1 SQVTM and CDR2 ANQGSEA. The CDR3 loop reads CSVLAGGEETQYF. CDR3 in DNA: TGCAGCGTTCTGGCAGGGGGCGAGGAGACCCAGTACTTC.

This clone was picked up one time. This sequence joins TRBV6-5 and TRBJ2-2; D perhaps matches TRBD2 (6 bases). The CDR3 loop spans 15 amino acids. CDR1 is MNHEY and CDR2 is SVGAGI in the germline V gene. The V end lost 2 bases, the J end lost 4 bases, and 11 bases lay between the germline ends. The CDR3 region is CASSYEGGGTGELFF. The CDR3 bases are TGTGCCAGCAGTTACGAGGGAGGTGGCACCGGGGAGCTGTTTTTT.

This rearrangement joins TRBV7-6 to TRBJ2-5, with a possible D match to TRBD2 (6 bases). Germline CDR1 is SGHVS and CDR2 is FNYEAQ. With 5 bases removed from V and 1 base from J, the gap between germline ends came to 14 bases. CDR3 length equals 15 residues. The CDR3 spells CASSPQTGLQETQYF. The DNA of the CDR3 is TGTGCCAGCAGCCCACAGACGGGACTCCAAGAGACCCAGTACTTC.

The rearrangement joins TRBV19 to TRBJ2-1; the D is unclear. The CDR3 extends over 14 amino acids. CDR1 is LNHDA, CDR2 SQIVND, per germline (reference sequence). Trimming left V 4 bases short and J 7 bases short, with 14 bases between. The CDR3 DNA is TGTGCCAGTAGTACCCGGGCCCTGGGGAATGAGCAGTTCTTC. The encoded protein is CASSTRALGNEQFF.

The rearrangement uses TRBV27 and TRBJ1-2; 8 bases map to TRBD1. CDR3 length: 15 amino acids. V shed 6 bases, J shed 7 bases, and the junction held 13 bases outside the gene matches. Germline CDR1 and CDR2: MNHEY and SMNVEV (reference sequence). The CDR3 loop is CASRPGQALTGGYTF. In DNA, the CDR3 is TGTGCCAGCAGGCCGGGACAGGCGTTGACGGGTGGCTACACCTTC.

The J gene is TRBJ2-7, the V gene TRBV5-4, with D tentatively TRBD1 or TRBD2 (7 bases each). The CDR3 sequence is 14 residues long. CDR1 and CDR2 from the germline V gene are SGHNT and YYREEE (reference sequence). Trimming left V 4 bases short and J 2 bases short, with 13 bases between. CDR3 nucleotide sequence: TGTGCCAGCAGCCCCAGGGGGGGGGCCTACGAGCAGTACTTC. Amino acid sequence: CASSPRGGAYEQYF. Supplemented by reference TRBV5-4 and TRBJ2-7, the full variable domain reads ETGVTQSPTHLIKTRGQQVTLRCSSQSGHNTVSWYQQALGQGPQFIFQYYREEENGRGNFPPRFSGLQFPNYSSELNVNALELDDSALYLCASSPRGGAYEQYFGPGTRLTVT.

This clone has only one observation. J is TRBJ2-7 and V is TRBV30, with D uncertain. The CDR3 contains 11 residues. CDR1 and CDR2 (germline): GTSNPN, SVGIG (reference sequence). V lost 0 bases, J lost 3 bases, and 3 bases lay in between. The CDR3 loop reads CAWSVYYEQYF. For the CDR3, the DNA is TGTGCCTGGAGTGTCTACTACGAGCAGTACTTC.

The chain recombines TRBV18 with TRBJ2-2; TRBD2 is a possible D gene (6 bases). V was pared by 1 base and J by 6 bases, with 12 bases between. The CDR3 has 15 amino acids. Per the germline V gene, CDR1 is KGHSH and CDR2 is LQKENI. CDR3 DNA sequence: TGTGCCAGCTCACCACAACCGGGGGAGTCCGGGGAGCTGTTTTTT. Its protein product is CASSPQPGESGELFF. Together with reference TRBV18 and TRBJ2-2, the CDR3 gives the full variable domain: NAGVMQNPRHLVRRRGQEARLRCSPMKGHSHVYWYRQLPEEGLKFMVYLQKENIIDESGMPKERFSAEFPKEGPSILRIQQVVRGDSAAYFCASSPQPGESGELFFGEGSRLTVL.

The chain joins TRBV13 to TRBJ2-4; 7 bases map to TRBD1. The CDR3 extends over 15 amino acids. V lost 6 bases to trimming and J lost 0 bases; unmatched junction nucleotides: 5. Germline loops: CDR1 PRHDT, CDR2 FYEKMQ (reference sequence). The CDR3 loop is CASSNQGVAKNIQYF. CDR3 nucleotides: TGTGCCAGCAGTAATCAGGGGGTAGCCAAAAACATTCAGTACTTC. Variable domain in full (rest from reference TRBV13 and TRBJ2-4): AAGVIQSPRHLIKEKRETATLKCYPIPRHDTVYWYQQGPGQDPQFLISFYEKMQSDKGSIPDRFSAQQFSDYHSELNMSSLELGDSALYFCASSNQGVAKNIQYFGAGTRLSVL.

This chain links TRBV6-5 with TRBJ2-5; maybe TRBD1 (5 bases). Germline CDR1 is MNHEY and CDR2 is SVGAGI. Trimming removed 6 bases from V and 1 base from J, with 9 bases in between. The length of the CDR3 is 13 residues. The CDR3 spells CASSLRVQETQYF. In DNA form, the CDR3 reads TGTGCCAGCAGCCTCAGGGTCCAAGAGACCCAGTACTTC.

V is TRBV19 and J is TRBJ1-1; TRBD1 is a possible D gene (6 bases). V lost 3 bases and J 1 base, leaving 12 bases between the germline ends. Germline V gives CDR1 LNHDA, CDR2 SQIVND (reference sequence). The CDR3 has 15 amino acids. CDR3 bases: TGTGCCAGTAGTATGTGGCAGGGGACGAACACTGAAGCTTTCTTT. Protein product: CASSMWQGTNTEAFF.

The gene calls are TRBV28 and TRBJ1-2; no definite D call. Trimming took off 3 bases at V and 8 bases at J, with 13 bases between the two ends. This CDR3 comprises 13 residues. Germline-derived CDR1 and CDR2 are MDHEN and SYDVKM. CDR3 DNA sequence: TGTGCCAGCAGTTTCCCGGGCCAAACGGGCTACACCTTC. Its translation: CASSFPGQTGYTF.

The chain employs TRBV6-5 and TRBJ2-3, with a weak D call TRBD2 (5 bases). The CDR3 extends over 14 amino acids. The ends were cut back, 8 bases at V and 0 bases at J, with 12 bases in the middle. Germline V gene sequence: CDR1 MNHEY, CDR2 SVGAGI. The CDR3 protein is CASARAESTDTQYF. In nucleotides, the CDR3 is TGTGCCAGCGCCCGAGCGGAGAGCACAGATACGCAGTATTTT.

V is TRBV9 and J is TRBJ2-7; TRBD2 aligns across 7 bases. V lost 0 bases and J lost 0; bases outside the gene matches: 9. Germline CDR1 SGDLS, CDR2 YYNGEE. CDR3 length: 17 residues. For the CDR3, the DNA is TGTGCCAGCAGCGTAGGGGGGAGGGGCGGTAGCTCCTACGAGCAGTACTTC. It codes for CASSVGGRGGSSYEQYF.

The gene calls are TRBV11-3 and TRBJ2-3, with D possibly being TRBD2 (6 bases). With 1 base removed from V and 1 base from J, the gap between germline ends came to 12 bases. From germline, CDR1 is SGHNT and CDR2 YENEEA. This CDR3 spans 16 amino acids. The CDR3 DNA sequence: TGTGCCAGCAGCTTAGGGCGGGACTCCGGCACAGATACGCAGTATTTT. This gives the protein CASSLGRDSGTDTQYF.

The rearrangement joins TRBV19 to TRBJ2-7; TRBD1 matches 8 bases. This CDR3 spans 16 amino acids. Germline V gives CDR1 LNHDA, CDR2 SQIVND (reference sequence). V lost 6 bases to trimming and J lost 6 bases; unmatched junction nucleotides: 16. The CDR3 DNA reads TGTGCCAGTAGGCAGGGGGCGCGAAGTCCGGTATCCGAGCAGTACTTC. This translates into CASRQGARSPVSEQYF.

The V gene is TRBV7-2, the J gene TRBJ2-7, with TRBD2 identical over 9 bases. Germline V CDR1 and CDR2: SGHTA, FQGNSA. The CDR3 is made up of 13 amino acids. V lost 5 bases, J lost 7 bases, and 6 bases stayed unmatched. This CDR3 reads CASSAGLAREQYF. The CDR3 region has the DNA TGTGCCAGCAGCGCAGGACTAGCGAGGGAGCAGTACTTC.

The table lists this clone with a few counts. The rearrangement joins TRBV7-9 to TRBJ1-6; possible D gene TRBD1, 5 bases. The CDR3 has 13 residues. From germline, CDR1 is SEHNR and CDR2 FQNEAQ (reference sequence). Deletions cut 6 bases from V and 6 bases from J, with 9 bases between. In DNA, the CDR3 is TGTGCCAGCAGTGACAGCGGTAATTCACCCCTCCACTTT. It yields the protein CASSDSGNSPLHF.

This chain links TRBV30 with TRBJ2-1; possible D gene TRBD2, 6 bases. V was clipped by 6 bases and J by 0 bases, with 12 bases between them. Germline V lookup: CDR1 GTSNPN, CDR2 SVGIG (reference sequence). There are 14 residues in the CDR3. CDR3: CACRPGASYNEQFF. CDR3 in DNA: TGTGCCTGTCGCCCGGGAGCCTCCTACAATGAGCAGTTCTTC.

V and J are TRBV5-5 and TRBJ2-3; 7 bases agree with TRBD1. Germline CDR1 SGHKS, CDR2 YYEKEE (reference sequence). The J segment lost 3 bases and the V segment lost 0 bases, leaving 7 bases of the junction unmatched. This CDR3 spans 16 amino acids. CDR3 sequence (DNA): TGTGCCAGCAGCTTGGCACACCAGGGGGTGACAGATACGCAGTATTTT. Protein sequence: CASSLAHQGVTDTQYF.

CDR3 amino acids: CASREYRYGYTF. The CDR3 DNA follows: TGTGCCAGCAGAGAATACCGCTATGGCTACACCTTC. J is TRBJ1-2 and V is TRBV11-2; D is ambiguous. V was cut by 6 bases and J by 4 bases, with 9 bases left in between. Per the germline V gene, CDR1 is SGHAT and CDR2 is FQNNGV. The CDR3 length is 12 residues.

The rearrangement links TRBV6-1 to TRBJ2-2; D perhaps matches TRBD2 (5 bases). The CDR3 has 14 residues. Trimming pared 4 bases from V and 2 bases from J, leaving 8 bases between. Per the germline V gene, CDR1 is MNHNS and CDR2 is SASEGT. The CDR3 sequence: CASSVARNTGELFF. The DNA for the CDR3 is TGTGCCAGCAGTGTAGCGCGTAACACCGGGGAGCTGTTTTTT.

This rearrangement joins TRBV30 to TRBJ1-4; D not resolved. V lost 0 bases and J lost 4, with 6 bases in between. The germline gives CDR1 GTSNPN, CDR2 SVGIG (reference sequence). The CDR3 consists of 13 residues. This CDR3 reads CAWSVQSNEKLFF. The CDR3 DNA reads as TGTGCCTGGAGTGTACAAAGTAATGAAAAACTGTTTTTT.

The V and J genes are TRBV27 and TRBJ2-3; tentatively, D is TRBD2 (6 bases). Trimming left V 2 bases short and J 1 base short, with 16 bases between. Per germline, CDR1 MNHEY and CDR2 SMNVEV (reference sequence). The CDR3 spans 17 residues. Here the CDR3 DNA reads TGTGCCAGCAGTTTAAGGGTGGGGGGTATACGCACAGATACGCAGTATTTT. Residues: CASSLRVGGIRTDTQYF.

The CDR3 DNA reads as TGTGCCAGCAGCAACCGGGTAGCTTATCGGGCAGATACGCAGTATTTT. It encodes CASSNRVAYRADTQYF. The chain uses TRBV14 and TRBJ2-3; D not resolved. This CDR3 has 16 residues. CDR1 SGHDN and CDR2 FVKESK come from the germline V gene. With 5 bases removed from V and 4 bases from J, the gap between germline ends came to 19 bases. Full variable domain (rest looked up from reference TRBV14 and TRBJ2-3): EAGVTQFPSHSVIEKGQTVTLRCDPISGHDNLYWYRRVMGKEIKFLLHFVKESKQDESGMPNNRFLAERTGGTYSTLKVQPAELEDSGVYFCASSNRVAYRADTQYFGPGTRLTVL.

The chain recombines TRBV10-2 with TRBJ1-5; D unresolved. The length of the CDR3 is 15 residues. CDR1 and CDR2 (germline): WSHSY, SAAADI. V lost 0 bases and J 2 bases, leaving 8 bases between the germline ends. The CDR3 DNA reads TGCGCCAGCAGTGAGTCTTCCAGCCGCAATCAGCCCCAGCATTTT. Its translation is CASSESSSRNQPQHF.